Detailed here is one T cell receptor (beta chain). V lost 7 bases, J lost 9 bases, and 16 bases lay in between. Germline CDR1 is MNHEY and CDR2 is SVGEGT. The CDR3 spans 13 residues. These data come from a study of blood T cells in healthy people across ages. Alongside a J-beta primer mix, a sample-barcoded 5' primer served in a second PCR lasting roughly 7 to 12 cycles. TCRdb called the 5' RACE reads again in MiXCR, with one record for every CDR3 protein. The sample shows hundreds of thousands of distinct CDR3 sequences, 35% to 45% of them seen only once. The chain carries TRBV6-2 or TRBV6-3 and TRBJ2-1; D call uncertain. Sequencing was carried out using blood. This TCR was sampled from a woman in her sixties or seventies in good health. The CDR3 DNA sequence: TGTGCCAGCAAAGTCGACCAGTACGGTGAGCAGTTCTTC. Its translation is CASKVDQYGEQFF.